What follows are 27 T cell receptor beta chains derived from one specimen sequenced in a study of blood T cell repertoires in COVID-19. Here immunoSEQ multiplex PCR was the method, and the copy in TCRdb shows in-frame clones only, minus some. The sample contains some 150,000 clones, about four fifths of which appear only once. The sequenced sample consisted of PBMCs or T cells enriched from blood (not recorded which). The receptor source for this set is a woman aged 50 to 60 who had been exposed to COVID-19.

The count of this clone is one. This rearrangement joins TRBV21-1 to TRBJ1-6; the D segment call TRBD1 is taken from the table without a DNA check. TRBV21-1 is deemed a pseudogene. The length of the CDR3 is 19 residues. The CDR3 sequence: CASSKGHRGPSSYNSPLHF. CDR3 DNA sequence: TGTGCCAGCAGCAAAGGTCACAGGGGCCCGAGCTCCTATAATTCACCCCTCCACTTT.

V usage is TRBV19 and J usage is TRBJ2-2; the match to TRBD1 covers 7 bases. Germline loops: CDR1 LNHDA, CDR2 SQIVND (reference sequence). The V gene end was trimmed by 5 bases and the J gene end by 6 bases; junction bases not matched to a gene: 6. This CDR3 contains 14 residues. The CDR3, as DNA: TGTGCCAGTAGTGGGGACAGTGTATCCGGGGAGCTGTTTTTT. Protein: CASSGDSVSGELFF. Drawing the rest from reference TRBV19 and TRBJ2-2, the complete variable domain is DGGITQSPKYLFRKEGQNVTLSCEQNLNHDAMYWYRQDPGQGLRLIYYSQIVNDFQKGDIAEGYSVSREKKESFPLTVTSAQKNPTAFYLCASSGDSVSGELFFGEGSRLTVL.

V and J are TRBV15 and TRBJ2-7; a weak D match, TRBD1 (6 bases). The CDR3 loop spans 15 amino acids. CDR1 is LNHNV and CDR2 is YYDKDF in the germline V gene (reference sequence). V was shortened by 2 bases and J by 2 bases, with 13 bases between the two germline ends. The CDR3 loop is CATSRNRVGPYEQYF. Here the CDR3 DNA reads TGTGCCACCAGCAGAAACAGGGTTGGGCCCTACGAGCAGTACTTC.

The J gene is TRBJ2-7, the V gene TRBV4-1; perhaps TRBD1 as D (5 bases). Trimming removed 1 base from V and 1 base from J, with 14 bases in between. The CDR3 covers 16 residues. Per germline, CDR1 MGHRA and CDR2 YSYEKL. CDR3 nucleotide sequence: TGCGCCAGCAGCCAAGTACTCGCAGGGTTTTCCTACGAGCAGTACTTC. This encodes CASSQVLAGFSYEQYF.

This chain uses TRBV15 with TRBJ2-1, with 12 positions matching TRBD2. Germline CDR1 and CDR2: LNHNV and YYDKDF (reference sequence). This CDR3 is built from 16 residues. V was clipped by 1 base and J by 9 bases; unmatched bases: 7. CDR3 DNA sequence: TGTGCCACCAGCAGAGCCCTAGCGGGGGGGCAAGGTGAGCAGTTCTTC. Amino acids: CATSRALAGGQGEQFF.

V is TRBV28 and J is TRBJ2-2, with D tentatively TRBD1 (5 bases). The germline V gene encodes CDR1 MDHEN and CDR2 SYDVKM. Trimming removed 6 bases from V and 4 bases from J, with 6 bases in between. CDR3 size: 12 residues. The CDR3 protein is CASSRVTGELFF. The CDR3 DNA follows: TGTGCCAGCAGCAGGGTCACCGGGGAGCTGTTTTTT. Using reference TRBV28 and TRBJ2-2 for the parts outside the CDR3, the full variable domain is DVKVTQSSRYLVKRTGEKVFLECVQDMDHENMFWYRQDPGLGLRLIYFSYDVKMKEKGDIPEGYSVSREKKERFSLILESASTNQTSMYLCASSRVTGELFFGEGSRLTVL.

The rearrangement joins TRBV9 to TRBJ2-2; 12 nucleotides align to TRBD2. The V segment lost 3 bases and the J segment 4 bases; nucleotides outside the gene matches: 7. The CDR3 has 17 residues. From germline, CDR1 is SGDLS and CDR2 YYNGEE. The CDR3 coding sequence is TGTGCCAGCAGCGATAGACTAGCGGGAGCGGTCACCGGGGAGCTGTTTTTT. Amino acid sequence: CASSDRLAGAVTGELFF.

The CDR3 region has the DNA TGTGCCAGTAGTACCGACGGGGTAATCGGAGATACGCAGTATTTT. Translation gives CASSTDGVIGDTQYF. The rearrangement joins TRBV19 to TRBJ2-3, with D perhaps matching TRBD2 (5 bases). Per germline, CDR1 LNHDA and CDR2 SQIVND (reference sequence). With 4 bases removed from V and 5 bases from J, the gap between germline ends came to 16 bases. The CDR3 totals 15 residues.

The rearrangement joins TRBV3-1 (or the pseudogene TRBV3-2) to TRBJ2-7, with TRBD2 matching 12 bases. Germline CDR1 reads LGHDT; CDR2 reads YNNKEL (reference sequence). The V gene end was trimmed by 3 bases and the J gene end by 7 bases; junction bases not matched to a gene: 7. The CDR3 is 15 residues long. CDR3 bases: TGTGCCAGCAGCCACCTAGCGGGGGGGCCGGGGGAGCAGTACTTC. Its protein is CASSHLAGGPGEQYF.

V gene TRBV10-3 combines with J gene TRBJ2-6, with D unclear. The CDR3 runs to 15 residues. Trimming shortened V by 0 bases and J by 0 bases, and 3 bases separated the two germline ends. Germline V lookup: CDR1 ENHRY, CDR2 SYGVKD. The CDR3 here is CAISESGSGANVLTF. Written as DNA, the CDR3 is TGTGCCATCAGTGAGTCCGGCTCTGGGGCCAACGTCCTGACTTTC.

This clone was counted a single time. CDR3 sequence reads: CASSSGGADTQYF. In DNA form, the CDR3 reads TGTGCCAGCAGTTCCGGGGGAGCAGATACGCAGTATTTT. V and J are TRBV6-5 and TRBJ2-3; D may be TRBD2 (6 bases). The germline V gene encodes CDR1 MNHEY and CDR2 SVGAGI. The CDR3 spans 13 residues. Trimming removed 4 bases from V and 4 bases from J, with 9 bases in between.

This clone was seen a single time. The chain carries TRBV7-2 and TRBJ2-3; the D is unclear. Germline assignment: CDR1 SGHTA and CDR2 FQGNSA. V gave up 4 bases and J gave up 1 base, with 9 bases separating them. This CDR3 comprises 14 residues. This chain's CDR3 is CASSSNSRTDTQYF. Written as DNA, the CDR3 is TGTGCCAGCAGCTCCAACTCTCGCACAGATACGCAGTATTTT.

This sequence joins TRBV9 and TRBJ1-5; possible D gene TRBD1, 5 bases. This CDR3 is built from 15 residues. V was clipped by 0 bases and J by 3 bases, with 10 bases between them. Germline V gene data show CDR1 as SGDLS and CDR2 as YYNGEE. CDR3 loop: CASSVAGHPNQPQHF. Here the CDR3 DNA reads TGTGCCAGCAGCGTAGCTGGACACCCCAATCAGCCCCAGCATTTT.

This clone occurred a few times. Other DNA sequences from this sample encode an identical CDR3 as well. The V gene is TRBV5-1, the J gene TRBJ2-5, with 13 nucleotides matching TRBD2. Per germline, CDR1 SGHRS and CDR2 YFSETQ. This CDR3 region has 15 residues. J was trimmed by 3 bases and V by 4 bases; bases with no gene match: 3. The CDR3 DNA sequence: TGCGCCAGCAGCCGAGGGACTAGCGGGAAAGAGACCCAGTACTTC. This gives the protein CASSRGTSGKETQYF. Full variable domain (rest looked up from reference TRBV5-1 and TRBJ2-5): KAGVTQTPRYLIKTRGQQVTLSCSPISGHRSVSWYQQTPGQGLQFLFEYFSETQRNKGNFPGRFSGRQFSNSRSEMNVSTLELGDSALYLCASSRGTSGKETQYFGPGTRLLVL.

This clone was seen many times. This sequence joins TRBV9 and TRBJ2-5; possible D gene TRBD1, 5 bases. The V gene's germline CDR1 is SGDLS and CDR2 YYNGEE. Trimming shortened V by 0 bases and J by 9 bases, and 15 bases separated the two germline ends. The CDR3 length is 14 residues. CDR3 in amino acids: CASSVEYRGGAQYF. CDR3 sequence (DNA): TGTGCCAGCAGCGTAGAATATAGGGGTGGGGCCCAGTACTTC.

The chain links TRBV29-1 to TRBJ2-7; D gene uncertain. Looked up from germline, CDR1 is SQVTM and CDR2 is ANQGSEA. This CDR3 is built from 13 residues. V lost 0 bases, J lost 3 bases, and 9 bases lay in between. CDR3 in amino acids: CSVEDFPLYEQYF. DNA of the CDR3: TGCAGCGTTGAAGACTTCCCCCTCTACGAGCAGTACTTC.

This rearrangement joins TRBV3-1 (or the pseudogene TRBV3-2) to TRBJ1-5; TRBD1 matches at 7 bases. This CDR3 comprises 16 residues. The ends lost 4 bases at V and 2 bases at J; junction bases unmatched: 8. The germline V gene encodes CDR1 LGHDT and CDR2 YNNKEL (reference sequence). CDR3 sequence reads: CASSPRDSSGNQPQHF. The DNA of the CDR3 is TGTGCCAGCAGCCCCCGGGACAGTTCCGGCAATCAGCCCCAGCATTTT.

CDR3 bases: TGTGCCAGTAGGGGGACGGGACTAGCTTCCACCGGGGAGCTGTTTTTT. Protein product: CASRGTGLASTGELFF. The V gene is TRBV19, the J gene TRBJ2-2; TRBD2 aligns across 9 bases. The junction had 9 bases not matched to a gene; V was cut back by 6 bases and J by 4 bases. The germline V gene has CDR1 LNHDA and CDR2 SQIVND (reference sequence). The CDR3 is made up of 16 amino acids.

This clone occurred a few times. V usage is TRBV5-6 and J usage is TRBJ2-7; tentatively, D is TRBD2 (6 bases). There are 15 residues in the CDR3. The ends were cut back, 4 bases at V and 2 bases at J, with 16 bases in the middle. Germline V gene sequence: CDR1 SGHDT, CDR2 YYEEEE. CDR3 amino acids: CASSRGTSTAYEQYF. The CDR3 nucleotides are TGTGCCAGCAGCCGCGGGACTTCCACGGCCTACGAGCAGTACTTC.

The gene calls are TRBV7-3 and TRBJ1-1, with D unclear. CDR1 and CDR2 (germline): SGHTA, FQGTGA. The CDR3 length is 13 residues. Trimming took off 2 bases at V and 12 bases at J, with 16 bases between the two ends. As DNA, the CDR3 is TGTGCCAGCAGCTTATCGGACTCCCTCGAAACTTTCTTT. It encodes CASSLSDSLETFF.

This rearrangement joins TRBV5-1 to TRBJ1-4; a weak D match, TRBD1 (6 bases). Germline CDR1 is SGHRS and CDR2 is YFSETQ. Deletions cut 5 bases from V and 4 bases from J, with 18 bases between. CDR3 length: 16 residues. CDR3 loop: CASSLQGASGNEKLFF. In nucleotides, the CDR3 is TGCGCCAGCAGTCTACAGGGTGCCTCGGGTAATGAAAAACTGTTTTTT.

J is TRBJ1-6 and V is TRBV5-1; D gene ambiguous. Trimming removed 4 bases at V and 8 bases at J, with 10 bases between. This CDR3 is 13 amino acids long. Germline lookup yields CDR1 SGHRS and CDR2 YFSETQ. The CDR3 DNA follows: TGCGCCAGCAGCCGGGTAAACGATTCACCCCTCCACTTT. It yields the protein CASSRVNDSPLHF.

The table lists this clone with a few counts. DNA of the CDR3: TGTGCCAGTAGAGAACAGGGGGAGTACTATGGCTACACCTTC. The encoded protein is CASREQGEYYGYTF. The gene calls are TRBV19 and TRBJ1-2; 8 bases fit TRBD1. Losses at the gene ends were 6 bases for V and 3 bases for J; bases not matched to a gene: 6. This CDR3 has 14 residues. Germline CDR1 is LNHDA and CDR2 is SQIVND (reference sequence).

This clone came up a few times. This rearrangement joins TRBV7-9 to TRBJ1-4; 9 bases match TRBD1. The V and J ends lost 5 bases and 14 bases, in that order; junction bases with no gene match: 3. Germline V CDR1 and CDR2: SEHNR, FQNEAQ (reference sequence). The CDR3 totals 11 residues. The CDR3 coding sequence is TGTGCCAGCAGCCTGGGACAGGGTCTGTTTTTT. This translates into CASSLGQGLFF.

In this sample, this clone turned up a few times. This sequence joins TRBV2 and TRBJ1-2; the match to TRBD1 covers 11 bases. The CDR3 has 15 amino acids. Germline assignment: CDR1 SNHLY and CDR2 FYNNEI. V gave up 6 bases and J gave up 0 bases; unmatched junction bases: 3. CDR3 protein: CASRGQGGANYGYTF. The CDR3 region has the DNA TGTGCCAGCAGGGGACAGGGGGGAGCTAACTATGGCTACACCTTC.

The chain links TRBV12-5 to TRBJ2-1; 15 bases match TRBD2. Per germline, CDR1 LGHNT and CDR2 FRNRAP. The CDR3 length is 18 residues. Trimming cost V 7 bases and J 0 bases; bases outside gene matches: 7. As DNA, the CDR3 is TGTGCTAGTGCCATTGGACTAGCGGGGGGGATCTCCTACAATGAGCAGTTCTTC. Translated, it gives CASAIGLAGGISYNEQFF.

V is TRBV9 and J is TRBJ1-3, with a possible D match to TRBD1 (5 bases). The CDR3 extends over 15 amino acids. CDR1 and CDR2 (germline): SGDLS, YYNGEE. V was clipped by 3 bases and J by 4 bases, with 14 bases between them. CDR3 DNA sequence: TGTGCCAGCAGCGAGGGGATTTCTTACGGAAACACCATATATTTT. It specifies CASSEGISYGNTIYF.